This T cell receptor beta chain was found in a study of regulatory and conventional T cells in RAG deficiency (dated 2017 in TCRdb). In the study overall: Autoimmunity is frequently associated with hypomorphic RAG mutations in combined immunodeficiency or atypical SCID. The study used high-throughput TCR beta sequencing to compare repertoire diversity and composition of Treg, conventional CD4+ and CD8+ T cells between RAG-deficient patients and healthy controls.

Sequences LGHNA (CDR1) and YSLEER (CDR2) are obtained from the germline V gene. Spanning cysteine to phenylalanine, the CDR3 consists of 19 amino acids. The retained sequence is limited to the CDR3, 57 bases, with the frame set at the first base. The germline ends are 19 bases apart after V is trimmed by 0 bases and J by 0 bases. What the work shows at the level of the full study, not this receptor alone: Sorted CD25-high CD127-low cells from Omenn syndrome patients may represent peripherally activated cells rather than bona fide Treg cells. Compared with controls, Omenn syndrome and CID/AS patients had approximately 95-fold fewer unique TCR beta sequences in Treg cells, whereas the reduction in the other subsets was about 10-fold. Shorter CDR3 lengths were found in all patient T-cell subsets, and >90% Treg-Tconv repertoire overlap at nucleotide and amino acid level was observed in Omenn syndrome patients. Compared with control T-cell subpopulations, RAG-deficient patients had much lower Shannon entropy and higher Simpson indices. For some subjects, some T-cell subset analyses were not performed.

Before genomic DNA extraction, regulatory T cells were isolated from blood as CD4+CD25-high CD127-low cells. Eight patients with RAG deficiency were studied: one with SCID, two with Omenn syndrome and five with combined immunodeficiency or atypical SCID. To note about this clone: Its antigen target is currently unknown. No base quality information exists; no much larger clone differs at one position.

The method behind the library was the immunoSEQ multiplex PCR assay. Rearranged TCR beta chain products were amplified from the genomic DNA of sorted T-cell subsets and were then sequenced. In the source study's methods: Shannon entropy and Simpson indices were used to measure how diverse the repertoire of productive TCR beta rearrangements was. Clonal expansion was assessed using the summed frequency of the 100 most abundant productive TCR beta clonotypes among total reads. The TRB repertoires were scored with a self-reactivity index built on which amino acids appear at CDR3beta positions 6 and 7. Two-way ANOVA was used for repertoire analyses, and Student t or Mann-Whitney tests were used for flow cytometric analyses. As stored in TCRdb, this immuneACCESS dataset retains in-frame rearrangements with V and J assigned. A fraction of the clones does not appear; measured against another copy, unresolved V genes explain less than half of the discrepancy, and the remainder lacks a known reason. V and J calls and clone size are those listed in that table; D and trimming were worked out from the DNA. For this sample the table gives roughly 390 clones, of which 85% to 95% were detected only once. The ten largest clonotypes hold roughly 5.6% of the sample.

The rearranged chain carries TRBV4-3 and TRBJ2-3; a confident D gene designation cannot be given. Sequencing was performed on CD4+ Tregs sorted from blood. This TCR came from a human donor with RAG deficiency presenting as severe combined immunodeficiency. The nucleotides are TGCGCCAGCAGCCAAGACATATGGACGGACCGTCCTAGCACAGATACGCAGTATTTT. Translated, this is CASSQDIWTDRPSTDTQYF.